The text below deals with one T cell receptor (beta chain). Its antigen is currently unknown. CDR1 is MNHEY, CDR2 SMNVEV, per germline (reference sequence). CDR3 length: 16 residues. It was by 5'RACE template switching with UMIs that TCR beta cDNA was made. TCRdb re-analyzed the 5' RACE reads; it lists each CDR3 protein once, without DNA. The table lists hundreds of thousands of distinct CDR3 sequences, with about 3.6% in the top ten. These data are taken from a study of T cells expressing NK-cell markers. Study at large: The study drew TCR beta repertoires from sorted CD3+CD56+NKG2C+, CD3+CD56+NKG2C- and CD3+CD56-NKG2C+ T cells. Notes on the study in general: A few donors showed these clonotypes also leading the CD3+CD56-NKG2C+ fraction.

The sample consisted of blood T cells: a sorted CD56 or NKG2C T cell subset, CD4+ or CD8+ T cells, or bulk PBMC T cells (not recorded which). The sequence was collected from a man aged 18 to 30 in good health. This rearrangement joins TRBV27 to TRBJ2-1; as DNA is missing, the TRBD2 call by TCRdb cannot be tested. The CDR3: CASIGVGTRSYNEQFF.